This T cell receptor beta chain is from a study of blood T cell repertoires in COVID-19. Study context: Sites across the United States, Italy and Spain contributed samples from acute and convalescent COVID-19. Nucleic acid was either cDNA or gDNA, and it came from T cells, B-cell-depleted T cells, or PBMCs.

In the authors' workflow: Amplification of reference gene primers was used by the study to estimate nucleated cell counts. TCRdb's copy holds only in-frame clones and misses some; the assay was immunoSEQ multiplex PCR. For V, J and clone size, that table is used; D and trimming come from the DNA. The repertoire has roughly 300,000 clones, roughly 90% of them found once; the top ten carry about 2.2%. Seattle participants joined during active infection and were tracked over time. The sample taken for sequencing was peripheral blood. This TCR was recovered from a woman in her 30s with COVID-19, enrolled during active disease.

This CDR3 is CASSYGSSGTYNEQFF. Written as DNA, the CDR3 is TGTGCCAGCAGTTATGGGTCTAGCGGGACCTACAATGAGCAGTTCTTC. The chain recombines TRBV6-2 or TRBV6-3 with TRBJ2-1; 9 positions match TRBD2. CDR1 and CDR2 (germline): MNHEY, SVGEGT. V lost 3 bases and J lost 2; bases outside the gene matches: 5. The CDR3 spans 16 residues.